This T cell receptor beta chain was recovered during a study of shared clonotypes between healthy human individuals. Each sorted subset replicate got 200 ng genomic DNA, 25,000 to 35,000 genomes. In the study's own analysis: ImmunoSEQ output held junction-only sequences without quality scores, so filtering differed. Only in-frame clones appear in the TCRdb table, and some are missing; sequencing was by immunoSEQ multiplex PCR. The DNA was the basis for D and trimming; V, J and clone size are from that table. Counted here are hundreds of thousands of clones, roughly 70% occurring once; the ten biggest clones make up around 2%. Study outcomes and limitations: It was only blood that was sampled, and tissue repertoires likely differ.

Within Nashville, Tennessee resided all donors, each a Caucasian adult. The CDR3 extends over 18 amino acids. Trimming removed 6 bases from V and 3 bases from J; junction bases left unmatched: 15. The germline V gene has CDR1 LNHDA and CDR2 SQIVND (reference sequence). The sample holds a few counts of this clone. No antigen is known for it. V and J are TRBV19 and TRBJ2-3; 10 bases map to TRBD2. The sample taken for sequencing was memory CD4+ T cells sorted from blood. Subset noted: CD45RA-negative fraction. The TCR was taken from a woman in her twenties or thirties in good health. In DNA form, the CDR3 reads TGTGCCAGTAGCTCAGGTTCGGCTAGCGGGAGTGGGACAGATACGCAGTATTTT. Translating it yields CASSSGSASGSGTDTQYF. Variable domain in full (rest from reference TRBV19 and TRBJ2-3): DGGITQSPKYLFRKEGQNVTLSCEQNLNHDAMYWYRQDPGQGLRLIYYSQIVNDFQKGDIAEGYSVSREKKESFPLTVTSAQKNPTAFYLCASSSGSASGSGTDTQYFGPGTRLTVL.